A selection of T cell receptor beta chains follows, all from one sample in a study of cytomegalovirus exposure and HLA in healthy donors. Clones were read by immunoSEQ multiplex PCR, and TCRdb kept only the in-frame ones, dropping some. The sample gives roughly 130,000 clones, roughly four fifths of which show up once; 1.8% is in the top ten. The sequenced sample consisted of PBMCs. The receptors were sampled from a woman aged 45-59 years in good health and CMV-seronegative. Both conserved end residues are part of each CDR3. The order of the fields is clone size, J gene, D gene, V gene, CDR3 protein, CDR3 DNA. A D gene is named only where the DNA matches it firmly. For some rows the clone size is stated as once, few or many, or as a class when expanded; others skip it.

>-|TRBJ1-1|TRBD1|TRBV5-1
CASSKRDRLSTEAFF
TGCGCCAGCAGCAAACGGGACAGGTTGAGCACTGAAGCTTTCTTT
>few|TRBJ2-3|TRBD1|TRBV7-8
CASSGRQGMQYF
TGTGCCAGCAGCGGGCGACAGGGTATGCAGTATTTT
>-|TRBJ2-6|-|TRBV30
CAWSPLEGSGANVLTF
TGTGCCTGGAGTCCCTTAGAGGGATCTGGGGCCAACGTCCTGACTTTC
>-|TRBJ1-1|TRBD1|TRBV5-1
CASSLDDREVNTEAFF
TGCGCCAGCAGCCTGGACGACAGGGAGGTGAACACTGAAGCTTTCTTT
>-|TRBJ1-5|TRBD1|TRBV5-4
CASSSDRASQPQHF
TGTGCCAGCAGCTCCGACAGGGCAAGTCAGCCCCAGCATTTT
>once|TRBJ1-1|TRBD1|TRBV29-1
CSVVTGTTEAFF
TGCAGCGTTGTGACAGGGACCACTGAAGCTTTCTTT
>-|TRBJ1-2|-|TRBV28
CASSLTGINYGYTF
TGTGCCAGCAGTTTAACGGGGATTAACTATGGCTACACCTTC
>once|TRBJ1-1|-|TRBV6-5
CAVRAGPGTEAFF
TGTGCCGTGCGGGCAGGTCCCGGGACTGAAGCTTTCTTT
>-|TRBJ2-2|-|TRBV7-2
CASSLLASGELFF
TGTGCCAGCAGCTTATTAGCCTCCGGGGAGCTGTTTTTT
>few|TRBJ1-2|-|TRBV29-1
CSVAGEAVRNGYTF
TGCAGCGTTGCCGGTGAGGCAGTACGGAATGGCTACACCTTC
>-|TRBJ1-4|-|TRBV7-9
CASSLATTREKKLFF
TGTGCCAGCAGCTTGGCCACGACCCGGGAGAAAAAACTGTTTTTT
>few|TRBJ2-7|-|TRBV5-5
CASSLAPLGTYEQYF
TGTGCCAGCAGCCTAGCCCCATTAGGAACCTACGAGCAGTACTTC
>-|TRBJ2-3|TRBD2|TRBV7-2
CASSLRPSGRSNTDTQYF
TGTGCCAGCAGCTTACGTCCTAGCGGGAGGAGTAACACAGATACGCAGTATTTT
>-|TRBJ2-7|-|TRBV6-5
CASSQGGYAYEQYF
TGTGCCAGCAGCCAAGGGGGATATGCCTACGAGCAGTACTTC
>-|TRBJ1-1|TRBD1|TRBV18
CASSPGTGNTEAFF
TGTGCCAGCTCACCCGGGACAGGGAACACTGAAGCTTTCTTT
>-|TRBJ1-2|TRBD1|TRBV7-2
CASSLAQGADYGYTF
TGTGCCAGCAGCCTCGCGCAGGGGGCTGACTATGGCTACACCTTC
>-|TRBJ1-5|-|TRBV6-5
CASSYSNRNQPQHF
TGTGCCAGCAGTTACTCGAACAGAAATCAGCCCCAGCATTTT
>-|TRBJ2-7|-|TRBV6-5
CASSSTGSSYEQYF
TGTGCCAGCAGTTCGACAGGAAGCTCCTACGAGCAGTACTTC
>medium-sized|TRBJ2-2|TRBD2|TRBV6-4
CASSGTSGSQTGELFF
TGTGCCAGCAGCGGGACTAGCGGGAGTCAGACCGGGGAGCTGTTTTTT
>few|TRBJ2-7|-|TRBV27
CASSLQKGWGVEQYF
TGTGCCAGCAGTTTACAAAAAGGTTGGGGAGTTGAGCAGTACTTC
>-|TRBJ1-3|-|TRBV6-1
CASSELRGLGNTIYF
TGTGCCAGCAGTGAGCTCCGCGGTTTAGGAAACACCATATATTTT
>-|TRBJ1-1|TRBD1|TRBV4-3
CASSQERQGGTTEAFF
TGCGCCAGCAGCCAAGAAAGACAGGGGGGGACCACTGAAGCTTTCTTT
>once|TRBJ2-1|TRBD2|TRBV4-1
CASSQASGSSYNEQFF
TGCGCCAGCAGCCAAGCCAGCGGGAGTTCCTACAATGAGCAGTTCTTC
>-|TRBJ2-2|TRBD2|TRBV9
CASSVGIFSSASGRLDGELFF
TGTGCCAGCAGCGTAGGAATTTTCTCGTCTGCTAGCGGGAGACTTGACGGGGAGCTGTTTTTT
>-|TRBJ2-7|-|TRBV27
CASSHGGGYEQYF
TGTGCCAGCAGCCATGGCGGAGGCTACGAGCAGTACTTC
>-|TRBJ2-1|TRBD2|TRBV25-1
CASHRGGRNGFNEQFF
TGTGCCAGCCACCGTGGCGGGAGGAACGGTTTTAATGAGCAGTTCTTC
>-|TRBJ2-5|TRBD2|TRBV7-9
CASSPGLAVQETQYF
TGTGCCAGCAGCCCTGGACTAGCGGTACAAGAGACCCAGTACTTC
>-|TRBJ1-2|TRBD1|TRBV4-2
CASSQDPQGAKYGYTF
TGTGCCAGCAGCCAAGATCCCCAGGGGGCGAAGTATGGCTACACCTTC
>-|TRBJ2-7|-|TRBV9
CASSPGGGSPYEQYF
TGTGCCAGCAGCCCAGGAGGCGGTTCTCCCTACGAGCAGTACTTC
>-|TRBJ2-3|-|TRBV27
CASSLSPGTDTQYF
TGTGCCAGCAGTTTATCCCCAGGAACAGATACGCAGTATTTT
>few|TRBJ1-5|TRBD1|TRBV19
CASSSGTGFVQPQHF
TGTGCCAGTAGCTCCGGGACAGGGTTTGTTCAGCCCCAGCATTTT
>-|TRBJ1-1|-|TRBV5-1
CASSYAREVGNTEAFF
TGCGCCAGCAGCTATGCCAGGGAGGTCGGGAACACTGAAGCTTTCTTT
>-|TRBJ2-4|-|TRBV5-4
CASSLGGSQNIQYF
TGTGCCAGCAGCTTAGGGGGTTCCCAAAACATTCAGTACTTC
>-|TRBJ2-5|-|TRBV9
CASTETGRETQYF
TGTGCCAGCACTGAGACAGGGAGGGAGACCCAGTACTTC
>-|TRBJ2-1|TRBD2|TRBV2
CASLTSGRDEQFF
TGTGCCAGCTTGACTAGCGGGAGAGATGAGCAGTTCTTC
>-|TRBJ2-5|-|TRBV6-5
CASSYSDPGGTQYF
TGTGCCAGCAGTTACTCAGATCCCGGGGGGACCCAGTACTTC
>-|TRBJ1-2|TRBD1|TRBV6-5
CASRTGWNYGYTF
TGTGCCAGTCGGACAGGATGGAACTATGGCTACACCTTC
>-|TRBJ1-2|-|TRBV6-1
CASNPTANYGYTF
TGTGCCAGCAACCCAACAGCTAACTATGGCTACACCTTC
>few|TRBJ1-4|-|TRBV28
CASSLRQGFEKLFF
TGTGCCAGCAGTTTGCGTCAGGGCTTTGAAAAACTGTTTTTT
>-|TRBJ1-1|-|TRBV5-1
CASSQAARERAFF
TGCGCCAGCAGCCAAGCCGCGCGGGAGCGGGCTTTCTTT
>once|TRBJ1-2|-|TRBV5-1
CASSLDRDYGYTF
TGCGCCAGCAGCTTGGACCGAGACTATGGCTACACCTTC